A selection of T cell receptor beta chains follows, all from one sample in a study of regulatory T cells in long-lasting Graves disease. TCRdb re-called the multiplex PCR reads with MiXCR, one entry per CDR3 protein. The sample lists around 250,000 distinct CDR3 sequences; 20% to 25% were seen once. The sequenced sample was peripheral blood mononuclear cells (PBMCs), obtained at new diagnosis, from a patient treated with antithyroid drugs. All receptors come from a female donor with Graves disease. Each CDR3 is given with its conserved first and last residue. D genes are given only for firm matches. Part of the rows lack a size; the others show once, few, many or a class for expanded clones.

TRBV9	TRBJ1-4	.	many	CASNSGLTNEKLFF	TGTGCCAGCAATTCAGGGTTGACTAATGAAAAACTGTTTTTT
TRBV3-1	TRBJ2-7	.	many	CASGTIYEQYF	TGTGCCAGCGGGACAATCTACGAGCAGTACTTC
TRBV5-5	TRBJ1-5	TRBD1	many	CASSLLDRGEYSNQPQHF	TGTGCCAGCAGCCTGTTGGACAGGGGAGAGTATAGCAATCAGCCCCAGCATTTT
TRBV20-1	TRBJ1-5	.	.	CSAGRDPVQPQHF	TGCAGTGCTGGCCGGGACCCAGTCCAGCCCCAGCATTTT
TRBV5-5	TRBJ2-7	TRBD1	many	CASSQDRVLDEQYF	TGTGCCAGCAGCCAGGACAGGGTCCTGGACGAGCAGTACTTC
TRBV20-1	TRBJ1-5	TRBD1	few	CSATIGTGTENQPQHF	TGCAGTGCTACTATTGGTACAGGGACAGAAAATCAGCCCCAGCATTTT
TRBV25-1	TRBJ2-4	TRBD1	many	CASRQTGEENIQYF	TGTGCCAGCAGGCAGACAGGGGAGGAAAACATTCAGTACTTC
TRBV6-1	TRBJ1-5	.	many	CASSARGASNQPQHF	TGTGCCAGCAGCGCCCGAGGGGCAAGCAATCAGCCCCAGCATTTT
TRBV10-2	TRBJ1-1	.	many	CASKWGTEAFF	TGCGCCAGCAAGTGGGGCACTGAAGCTTTCTTT
TRBV20-1	TRBJ2-7	TRBD1	many	CTTSQRGQGSYEQYF	TGCACCACAAGCCAGAGGGGACAGGGTTCCTACGAGCAGTACTTC
TRBV2	TRBJ1-5	.	many	CASSEGRMGAYSNQPQHF	TGTGCCAGCAGTGAAGGGCGAATGGGGGCCTATAGCAATCAGCCCCAGCATTTT
TRBV11-3	TRBJ2-1	TRBD2	many	CASSFGPLAGGNEQFF	TGTGCCAGCAGCTTCGGGCCTCTAGCGGGAGGCAATGAGCAGTTCTTC
TRBV20-1	TRBJ1-4	.	many	CSAISGEKLFF	TGCAGTGCAATAAGTGGTGAAAAACTGTTTTTT
TRBV2	TRBJ2-5	TRBD1	.	CASMGTGGGETQYF	TGTGCCAGCATGGGGACAGGGGGCGGGGAGACCCAGTACTTC
TRBV6-2/TRBV6-3	TRBJ2-7	.	many	CASSWISYYEQYF	TGTGCCAGCAGTTGGATCAGTTACTACGAGCAGTACTTC
TRBV29-1	TRBJ2-5	TRBD1	.	CSVQTGSETQYF	TGCAGCGTTCAGACAGGGAGCGAGACCCAGTACTTC
TRBV2	TRBJ2-2	TRBD2	many	CASRQSGGNTGELFF	TGTGCCAGCAGGCAAAGCGGGGGGAACACCGGGGAGCTGTTTTTT
TRBV19	TRBJ1-2	TRBD1	.	CASMALWDRDESDGYTF	TGTGCCAGCATGGCGTTGTGGGACAGGGACGAGTCTGATGGCTACACCTTC
TRBV12-3/TRBV12-4	TRBJ1-6	TRBD1	many	CASTMGTARNSPLHF	TGTGCCAGCACTATGGGGACAGCCAGGAACTCACCCCTCCACTTT
TRBV30	TRBJ1-1	TRBD1	.	CAWSPRTGGLEAFF	TGTGCCTGGAGTCCTAGGACAGGGGGCCTTGAAGCTTTCTTT
TRBV20-1	TRBJ1-4	.	many	CSASQGGGLGEKLFF	TGCAGTGCTAGTCAAGGCGGGGGCCTTGGGGAAAAACTGTTTTTT
TRBV7-2	TRBJ2-7	TRBD1	many	CASSLGQYNEQYF	TGTGCCAGCAGCTTGGGACAGTACAACGAGCAGTACTTC
TRBV20-1	TRBJ2-3	TRBD2	many	CSARTGTSGSTDTQYF	TGCAGTGCTAGAACTGGGACTAGCGGAAGCACAGATACGCAGTATTTT
TRBV6-5	TRBJ2-7	TRBD1	few	CASSYSRDRGSYEQYF	TGTGCCAGCAGTTATAGCCGGGACAGGGGGTCCTACGAGCAGTACTTC
TRBV19	TRBJ2-7	.	.	CASSHSDKSYEQYF	TGTGCCAGTAGTCACTCGGACAAATCCTACGAGCAGTACTTC
TRBV10-3	TRBJ2-7	.	many	CAISESGNYEQYF	TGTGCCATCAGTGAATCAGGGAACTACGAGCAGTACTTC
TRBV6-5	TRBJ2-1	.	many	CASSYPPVQFF	TGTGCCAGCAGTTACCCCCCTGTCCAGTTCTTC
TRBV7-9	TRBJ1-2	.	many	CASSLRSGASYGYTF	TGTGCCAGCAGCTTACGGTCCGGGGCGTCCTATGGCTACACCTTC
TRBV5-1	TRBJ2-3	.	many	CASNRGSQDTQYF	TGCGCCAGCAACCGGGGCTCTCAGGATACGCAGTATTTT
TRBV6-5	TRBJ2-3	TRBD1	many	CASSYSPESGQITDTQYF	TGTGCCAGCAGTTACTCGCCCGAATCGGGACAGATCACAGATACGCAGTATTTT
TRBV11-2	TRBJ2-3	TRBD2	.	CASSLAGLAGVTDTQYF	TGTGCCAGCAGCTTAGCCGGACTAGCGGGGGTCACAGATACGCAGTATTTT
TRBV6-5	TRBJ2-1	.	many	CASSYETSRGNEQFF	TGTGCCAGCAGTTACGAGACTAGTCGCGGGAATGAGCAGTTCTTC
TRBV19	TRBJ2-7	.	.	CASSTIPGLHSYEQYF	TGTGCCAGTAGTACCATTCCAGGGCTCCACTCCTACGAGCAGTACTTC
TRBV7-2	TRBJ2-7	TRBD1	many	CASSLDSGGAPYEQYF	TGTGCCAGCAGCTTAGACTCAGGGGGTGCCCCCTACGAGCAGTACTTC
TRBV10-3	TRBJ1-1	.	.	CAISGGEDTEAFF	TGTGCCATCAGTGGAGGGGAGGACACTGAAGCTTTCTTT
TRBV9	TRBJ2-7	TRBD1	.	CASSTRGDSSYEQYF	TGTGCCAGCAGCACCAGAGGGGACAGCTCCTACGAGCAGTACTTC
TRBV6-2/TRBV6-3	TRBJ2-3	.	many	CASSHGWRREEDTQYF	TGTGCCAGCAGCCACGGATGGCGCAGGGAGGAGGATACGCAGTATTTT
TRBV6-1	TRBJ1-6	.	.	CATMGVTGSPLHF	TGTGCCACCATGGGAGTGACGGGCTCACCCCTCCACTTT
TRBV3-1	TRBJ2-3	.	.	CASSQDISGDTQYF	TGTGCCAGCAGCCAAGATATTTCGGGAGATACGCAGTATTTT
TRBV6-1	TRBJ2-1	TRBD2	many	CASISGTSGYNEQFF	TGTGCCAGCATTTCCGGGACTAGCGGTTACAATGAGCAGTTCTTC
TRBV3-1	TRBJ2-5	.	many	CASSSAPGETQYF	TGTGCCAGCAGCTCGGCCCCAGGCGAGACCCAGTACTTC
TRBV20-1	TRBJ1-2	.	many	CSARERTGYGYTF	TGCAGTGCTAGAGAGCGGACGGGCTATGGCTACACCTTC
TRBV6-1	TRBJ2-5	.	.	CASHEGGSQETQYF	TGTGCCTCACACGAAGGGGGGAGTCAAGAGACCCAGTACTTC
TRBV7-9	TRBJ2-7	.	few	CASSLEAGQTYEQYF	TGTGCCAGCAGCTTGGAGGCGGGGCAGACCTACGAGCAGTACTTC
TRBV5-5	TRBJ1-2	TRBD1	.	CASSSRTGADYGYTF	TGTGCCAGCAGCTCACGGACAGGGGCGGACTATGGCTACACCTTC
TRBV12-3/TRBV12-4	TRBJ1-2	.	many	CASSPAGTDYGYTF	TGTGCCAGCAGTCCCGCCGGGACGGACTATGGCTACACCTTC
TRBV6-1	TRBJ1-6	.	many	CASSPTNSPLHF	TGTGCCAGCAGTCCGACTAATTCACCCCTCCACTTT
TRBV7-2	TRBJ1-2	TRBD1	.	CASSALQGAQNGHTF	TGTGCCAGCAGCGCACTACAGGGGGCGCAGAATGGCCACACCTTC
TRBV12-3/TRBV12-4	TRBJ2-2	TRBD1	many	CASSIGGAGTGELFF	TGTGCCAGCAGTATAGGGGGCGCTGGGACCGGGGAGCTGTTTTTT
TRBV10-3	TRBJ1-3	.	.	CASSYSGGSPSGNTIYF	TGTGCCAGCAGTTACTCTGGGGGCTCTCCCTCTGGAAACACCATATATTTT
TRBV6-2/TRBV6-3	TRBJ1-3	TRBD1	.	CASSTRQGATGNTIYF	TGTGCCAGCAGTACGAGACAGGGGGCGACTGGAAACACCATATATTTT
TRBV5-1	TRBJ2-6	.	many	CASSLGAGANVLTF	TGCGCCAGCAGCTTGGGCGCTGGGGCCAACGTCCTGACTTTC
TRBV4-2	TRBJ2-1	.	.	CASSQDSRTFYNEQFF	TGTGCCAGCAGCCAAGATTCGAGGACCTTTTACAATGAGCAGTTCTTC
TRBV15	TRBJ2-5	.	few	CATSRVTGFQETQYF	TGTGCCACCAGCAGAGTTACGGGGTTCCAAGAGACCCAGTACTTC
TRBV7-8	TRBJ2-5	TRBD1	many	CASSLRRTSAGGGTQYF	TGTGCCAGCAGCTTGAGACGTACATCTGCAGGGGGCGGGACCCAGTACTTC